A selection of T cell receptor beta chains follows, all from one sample in a study of T cell repertoires in ileal Crohn's disease. Clones were sequenced by immunoSEQ multiplex PCR, and TCRdb holds only the in-frame ones, with some missing. The sample lists 13,000 to 15,000 clones, approximately 70% occurring once. The sample comprised ileal tissue. The source is an adult with Crohn's disease. The CDR3 runs from the conserved cysteine through the conserved F or W. D genes are given only for firm matches. Part of the rows lack a size; the others show once, few, many or a class for expanded clones.

CDR3nt,CDR3aa,j_gene,v_gene,abundance,d_gene
TGTGCCAGCAGTACCGGGCCCACCAAGGATACACCCCTCCACTTT,CASSTGPTKDTPLHF,TRBJ1-6,TRBV27,.,.
TGCGCCAGCAGCACGGGGACTCAACGGTACGAGCAGTACTTC,CASSTGTQRYEQYF,TRBJ2-7,TRBV5-1,.,.
TGTGCCAGCAGCTTAAGCGGGCCCAACACTGAAGCTTTCTTT,CASSLSGPNTEAFF,TRBJ1-1,TRBV7-9,.,.
TGTGCCAGCAGCGTATCGACCGGGACTAGCGGGGGAGATACGCAGTATTTT,CASSVSTGTSGGDTQYF,TRBJ2-3,TRBV9,.,TRBD2
TGTGCCAGCGCTCCCGGGCTAGCGAAGCGGTATGGCTACACCTTC,CASAPGLAKRYGYTF,TRBJ1-2,TRBV27,.,.
TGTGCCAGCAGCCAACGGATGGGAGGAGGTGAAAAACTGTTTTTT,CASSQRMGGGEKLFF,TRBJ1-4,TRBV2,.,.
TGTGCCAGCAGCTCACAGACCGATGGCTACACCTTC,CASSSQTDGYTF,TRBJ1-2,TRBV13,medium-sized,.
TGTGCCAGCAGCGTAGATGGTAGCGGGGTCACCGGGGAGCTGTTTTTT,CASSVDGSGVTGELFF,TRBJ2-2,TRBV9,.,TRBD2
TGTGCCAGCTCGACAGGGGAAAGCAATCAGCCCCAGCATTTT,CASSTGESNQPQHF,TRBJ1-5,TRBV19,.,TRBD1
TGTGCCAGCAGAATGGGACAGGGGTCAGTCTACACCTTC,CASRMGQGSVYTF,TRBJ1-2,TRBV27,.,TRBD1
TGTGCCAGCAGCCGAGGAGGGACAGCACTAGCCAAAAACATTCAGTACTTC,CASSRGGTALAKNIQYF,TRBJ2-4,TRBV7-3,.,.
TGTGCCAGCAGTTACTCTTCCAACTACGAGCAGTACTTC,CASSYSSNYEQYF,TRBJ2-7,TRBV6-5,few,.
TGCGCCAGCAGTGGGCAGGAGACCGGGGAGCTGTTTTTT,CASSGQETGELFF,TRBJ2-2,TRBV10-1,.,.
TGTGCCAGCAGCCCATTGAGGAGACAGGGGGACTACGAGCAGTACTTC,CASSPLRRQGDYEQYF,TRBJ2-7,TRBV11-2,.,TRBD1
TGTGCCAGCAGCTTTGGAAGCGGGGGCGATAACACCGGGGAGCTGTTTTTT,CASSFGSGGDNTGELFF,TRBJ2-2,TRBV5-4,.,TRBD2
TGTGCCCCCCGATACAGGGGATCATGTGGGGCCAACGTCCTGACTTTC,CAPRYRGSCGANVLTF,TRBJ2-6,TRBV21-1,.,.
TGCGCCAGCAGCGAAAGGGCCGCGTATACTACGCAGTATTTT,CASSERAAYTTQYF,TRBJ2-3,TRBV5-1,.,.
TGTGCCAGCAGCTTAGATGGCGGGATTCACTCTGGGGCCAACGTCCTGACTTTC,CASSLDGGIHSGANVLTF,TRBJ2-6,TRBV11-3,.,.
TGTGCCAGCAGCCCAAGACACCGGTTGGGAGAGACCCAGTACTTC,CASSPRHRLGETQYF,TRBJ2-5,TRBV7-2,.,.
TGTGCCAGCAGCCGAAAGAGCCAAGAGACCCAGTACTTC,CASSRKSQETQYF,TRBJ2-5,TRBV7-9,.,.
TGTGCCAGCAGTACTGAGGGTAGTGGCTACACCTTC,CASSTEGSGYTF,TRBJ1-2,TRBV6-5,few,.
TGCAGCGTTGGAGTCACGGAAGGTCAGCCCCAGCATTTT,CSVGVTEGQPQHF,TRBJ1-5,TRBV29-1,.,.
TGTGCCTGGAGTACAGGGGGGGGTTACTATGGCTACACCTTC,CAWSTGGGYYGYTF,TRBJ1-2,TRBV30,.,TRBD1
TGTGCCAGCAGCGGCGTACAGGCCGGAAACACCATATATTTT,CASSGVQAGNTIYF,TRBJ1-3,TRBV5-5,.,.
TGTGCCAGCAGTATGTCCAGGGTCAATCAGCCCCAGCATTTT,CASSMSRVNQPQHF,TRBJ1-5,TRBV2,few,.
TGTGCCAGCAGCCACGGGGTGAACGCAGATACGCAGTATTTT,CASSHGVNADTQYF,TRBJ2-3,TRBV6-5,.,.
TGTGCCAGCAGCTTATTAACAGGGGACTACGAGCAGTACTTC,CASSLLTGDYEQYF,TRBJ2-7,TRBV11-1,.,TRBD1
TGTGCCAGCAGCTCCGACAGGGGGAGTTCCCTAGAGACCCAGTACTTC,CASSSDRGSSLETQYF,TRBJ2-5,TRBV5-4,.,TRBD1
TGTGCCAGCAGCTTAATAGGGCGTCACACTGAAGCTTTCTTT,CASSLIGRHTEAFF,TRBJ1-1,TRBV7-8,.,.
TGTGCCAGCAGTGAACAAGGGGGGGGCGGCCAAGAGACCCAGTACTTC,CASSEQGGGGQETQYF,TRBJ2-5,TRBV6-4,few,.
TGTGCCAGCAGCCTGCGGACTAGCGGATACAATGAGCAGTTCTTC,CASSLRTSGYNEQFF,TRBJ2-1,TRBV7-2,.,TRBD2
TGTGCCAGCAGCCCTTTAGGACAGGTTAACTATGGCTACACCTTC,CASSPLGQVNYGYTF,TRBJ1-2,TRBV11-2,.,TRBD1
TGTGCCACCTTAAGGACAGGGCGGAACACTGAAGCTTTCTTT,CATLRTGRNTEAFF,TRBJ1-1,TRBV27,.,TRBD1
TGTGCCAGCAGTCCGGGACAGGCCTCTCGGGGCTACACCTTC,CASSPGQASRGYTF,TRBJ1-2,TRBV6-1,once,TRBD1
TGTGCCAGCAGCGTGCAGGGAGGTCCATCCGAGCAGTACTTC,CASSVQGGPSEQYF,TRBJ2-7,TRBV7-3,few,.
TGTGCCAGCAGTCAACGGACCATGAACACTGAAGCTTTCTTT,CASSQRTMNTEAFF,TRBJ1-1,TRBV6-1,.,.
TGTGCCAGCAGCTTAGACTTTGGCACAGATACGCAGTATTTT,CASSLDFGTDTQYF,TRBJ2-3,TRBV11-3,.,.
TGTGCCAGCAGTGAACAAGAGACCCAGTACTTC,CASSEQETQYF,TRBJ2-5,TRBV2,.,.
TGTGCCAGCTCACCACCTATAGCGGGGGCCCCCCCTGGGGCCAACGTCCTGACTTTC,CASSPPIAGAPPGANVLTF,TRBJ2-6,TRBV18,.,TRBD2
TGTGCCAGCAGTTTGGGGGGAAACATTCAGTACTTC,CASSLGGNIQYF,TRBJ2-4,TRBV28,.,.
TGTGCCAGCAGCCAAGAGATCTTAGCCCTCTATGGCTACACCTTC,CASSQEILALYGYTF,TRBJ1-2,TRBV14,.,.
TGTGCCTGGAGTCGGGGGTTATTACAGGGGCATGGCTACACCTTC,CAWSRGLLQGHGYTF,TRBJ1-2,TRBV30,.,TRBD1
TGTGCCAGCAGTTACTCGATACAGCTGACGTACAATGAGCAGTTCTTC,CASSYSIQLTYNEQFF,TRBJ2-1,TRBV6-5,.,.
TGTGCCAGCAGTTTATTAAGTCAGGGGGCGGACTACGAGCAGTACTTC,CASSLLSQGADYEQYF,TRBJ2-7,TRBV28,.,TRBD1
TGTGCCAGAGGGGACAGTAATTACAATGAGCAGTTCTTC,CARGDSNYNEQFF,TRBJ2-1,TRBV7-9,.,TRBD1